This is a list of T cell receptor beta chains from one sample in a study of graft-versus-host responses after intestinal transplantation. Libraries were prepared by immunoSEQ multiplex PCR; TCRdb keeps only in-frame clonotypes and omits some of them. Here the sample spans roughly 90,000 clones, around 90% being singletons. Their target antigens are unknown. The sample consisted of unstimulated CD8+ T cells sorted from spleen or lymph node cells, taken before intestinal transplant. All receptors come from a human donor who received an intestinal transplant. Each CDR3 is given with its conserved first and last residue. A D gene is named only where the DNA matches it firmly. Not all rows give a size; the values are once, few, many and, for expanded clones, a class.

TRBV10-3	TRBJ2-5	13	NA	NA	TGTGCCATCAGTGGGCCAGATGAGGAGACCCAGTACTTC	CAISGPDEETQYF
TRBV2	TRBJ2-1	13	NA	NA	TGTGCCACTCAGGGGTCTAGCGGAAATGAGCAGTTCTTC	CATQGSSGNEQFF
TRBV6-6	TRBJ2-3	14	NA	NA	TGTGCCAGCAGTTACTGGGTTGAGGCAGATACGCAGTATTTT	CASSYWVEADTQYF
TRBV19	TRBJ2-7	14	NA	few	TGTGCCAGTAGTATAGTAGACCGGTTTTACGAGCAGTACTTC	CASSIVDRFYEQYF
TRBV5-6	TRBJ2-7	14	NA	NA	TGTGCCAGCAGCGGTACAGGGCGTTCCTACGAGCAGTACTTC	CASSGTGRSYEQYF
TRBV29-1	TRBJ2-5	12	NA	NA	TGCAGCGTTGAAGAGGGCAGCGGAGTCCAGTACTTC	CSVEEGSGVQYF
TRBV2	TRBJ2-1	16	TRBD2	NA	TGTGCCAGCACCAGACTAGCGGGGAGCTCCTACAATGAGCAGTTCTTC	CASTRLAGSSYNEQFF
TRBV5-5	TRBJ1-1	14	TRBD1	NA	TGTGCCAGCAGCTCGGGACAGATGAACACTGAAGCTTTCTTT	CASSSGQMNTEAFF
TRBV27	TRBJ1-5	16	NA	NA	TGTGCCAGCAGTTTGGGAGATCGGCTAAGCAATCAGCCCCAGCATTTT	CASSLGDRLSNQPQHF
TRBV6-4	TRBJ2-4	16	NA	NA	TGTGCCAGCAGGGGTGCCCTCAGGGTAGCCAAAAACATTCAGTACTTC	CASRGALRVAKNIQYF
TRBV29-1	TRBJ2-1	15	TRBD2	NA	TGCAGCGTTGACCCGGGACTAGCGGTCTACAATGAGCAGTTCTTC	CSVDPGLAVYNEQFF
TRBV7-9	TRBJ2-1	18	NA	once	TGTGCCAGCAGCCCACAGGGTGTTTCCGGGACTGGAATCGATGAGCAGTTCTTC	CASSPQGVSGTGIDEQFF
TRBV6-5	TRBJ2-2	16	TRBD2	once	TGTGCCAGCAGTTACTCGGCGGGAGGGCCAACCGGGGAGCTGTTTTTT	CASSYSAGGPTGELFF
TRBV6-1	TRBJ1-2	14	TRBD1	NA	TGTGCCAGCACCCAACAGGGGGGAGGCAATGGCTACACCTTC	CASTQQGGGNGYTF
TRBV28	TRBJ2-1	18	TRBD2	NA	TGTGCCAGCAGTTTAGCGAGTAGCGGGAGCCTCTCCTACAATGAGCAGTTCTTC	CASSLASSGSLSYNEQFF
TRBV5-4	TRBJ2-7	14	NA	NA	TGTGCCAGCAGCTTGGGGTGGGGAGTTGACGAGCAGTACTTC	CASSLGWGVDEQYF
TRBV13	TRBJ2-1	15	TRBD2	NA	TGTGCCAGCAGCTTCGTGCGGGGGGGCTGGCATGAGCAGTTCTTC	CASSFVRGGWHEQFF
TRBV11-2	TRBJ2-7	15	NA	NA	TGTGCCAGCAGCGGTATCTCTTCCCGGACCTACGAGCAGTACTTC	CASSGISSRTYEQYF
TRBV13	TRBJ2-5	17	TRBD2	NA	TGTGCCAGCAGTCAAATTTGGGGACTAGCGGACCAAGAGACCCAGTACTTC	CASSQIWGLADQETQYF
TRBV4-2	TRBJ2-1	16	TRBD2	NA	TGTGCCAGCAGCCAACTTACTAGCGGGAGGGCCAATGAGCAGTTCTTC	CASSQLTSGRANEQFF
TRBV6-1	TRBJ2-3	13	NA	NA	TGTGCCAGCACCGACCCCGGGTCAGATACGCAGTATTTT	CASTDPGSDTQYF
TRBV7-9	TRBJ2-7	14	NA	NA	TGTGCCAGCAGCTCACCCCAGGAGGTGTACGAGCAGTACTTC	CASSSPQEVYEQYF
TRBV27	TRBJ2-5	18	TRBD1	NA	TGTGCCAGCGGTAAACCCCCCTCTTATCCGGGACAGGGAGAGACCCAGTACTTC	CASGKPPSYPGQGETQYF
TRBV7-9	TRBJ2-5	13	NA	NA	TGTGCCAGCAGCTTACAGTACCAAGAGACCCAGTACTTC	CASSLQYQETQYF
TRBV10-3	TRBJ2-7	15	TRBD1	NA	TGTGCCATCAGTGAGATCCCGGGACAGGGGTACGAGCAGTACTTC	CAISEIPGQGYEQYF
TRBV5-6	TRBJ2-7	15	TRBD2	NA	TGTGCCAGTCAAGAGAAGCGGGGGGTATCCTACGAGCAGTACTTC	CASQEKRGVSYEQYF
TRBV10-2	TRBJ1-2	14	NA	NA	TGCGCCAGCAGTGAGGACAGCCGGCACTATGGCTACACCTTC	CASSEDSRHYGYTF
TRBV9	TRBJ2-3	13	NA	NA	TGTGCCAGCAGCGTAGGCAGGGCAGATACGCAGTATTTT	CASSVGRADTQYF
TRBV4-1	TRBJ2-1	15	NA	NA	TGCGCCAGCAGCCAAGAGGTAGTCGCCTCCCATGAGCAGTTCTTC	CASSQEVVASHEQFF
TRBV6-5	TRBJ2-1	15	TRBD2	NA	TGTGCCAGCAGTCATTCCTTGGCGGGGGACAATGAGCAGTTCTTC	CASSHSLAGDNEQFF
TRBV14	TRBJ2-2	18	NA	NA	TGTGCCAGCAGCCCCCCGGCGGGGATCCTGGGCTACACCGGGGAGCTGTTTTTT	CASSPPAGILGYTGELFF
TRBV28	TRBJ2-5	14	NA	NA	TGTGCCAGCAGTACCTTGGGAACCCAAGAGACCCAGTACTTC	CASSTLGTQETQYF
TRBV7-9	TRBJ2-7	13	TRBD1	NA	TGTGCCAGCAGCTTTGGACAGGCCAACGAGCAGTACTTC	CASSFGQANEQYF
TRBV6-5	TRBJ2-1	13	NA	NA	TGTGCCAGCAGTTACGAAAGGGTGGGGGAGCAGTTCTTC	CASSYERVGEQFF
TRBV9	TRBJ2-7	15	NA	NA	TGTGCCAGCAGCCCCGGCGACATCAAGGCATACGAGCAGTACTTC	CASSPGDIKAYEQYF
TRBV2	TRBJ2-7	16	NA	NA	TGTGCCAGCAGTGAGGGGTTCACAGGTGTGAAAGACGAGCAGTACTTC	CASSEGFTGVKDEQYF
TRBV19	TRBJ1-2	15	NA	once	TGTGCCAGTAGTATAGGCCCCGACGGATCCTATGGCTACACCTTC	CASSIGPDGSYGYTF
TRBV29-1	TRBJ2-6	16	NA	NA	TGCAGCGTTTTTTTCGGAGCAGGCACAGGGGCCAACGTCCTGACTTTC	CSVFFGAGTGANVLTF
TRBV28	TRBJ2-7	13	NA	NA	TGTGCCAGCAGTTTCGTTGGACCTTACGAGCAGTACTTC	CASSFVGPYEQYF
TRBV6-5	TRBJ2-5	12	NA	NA	TGTGCCAGCAGTCCAACGTCAGAGACCCAGTACTTC	CASSPTSETQYF
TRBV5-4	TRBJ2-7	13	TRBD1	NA	TGTGCCAGCAGCTGGGACAGCTCCTACGAGCAGTACTTC	CASSWDSSYEQYF
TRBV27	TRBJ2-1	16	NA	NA	TGTGCCAGCAGTCCTATGACAGGGAGGGGAGACAATGAGCAGTTCTTC	CASSPMTGRGDNEQFF
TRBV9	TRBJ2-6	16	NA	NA	TGTGCCAGCAGAGGTGGGGGCCAATCTGGGGCCAACGTCCTGACTTTC	CASRGGGQSGANVLTF
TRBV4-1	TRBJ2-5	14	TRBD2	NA	TGCGCCAGTCGTAGCGGGGGGAGGTCGGAGACCCAGTACTTC	CASRSGGRSETQYF
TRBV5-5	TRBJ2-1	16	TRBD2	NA	TGTGCCAGCAGCTTGAGAGTGGACGGGACTAGGGGTGAGCAGTTCTTC	CASSLRVDGTRGEQFF
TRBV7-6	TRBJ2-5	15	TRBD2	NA	TGTGCCAGCAGCTTAGCTAGCGGGAGGCTGGAGACCCAGTACTTC	CASSLASGRLETQYF
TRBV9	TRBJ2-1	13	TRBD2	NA	TGTGCCAGCAGCGTGGGACTACCCAATGAGCAGTTCTTC	CASSVGLPNEQFF
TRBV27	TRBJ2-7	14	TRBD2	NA	TGTGCCAGCAGTATCAGCGGGAGGGTAGACGAGCAGTACTTC	CASSISGRVDEQYF
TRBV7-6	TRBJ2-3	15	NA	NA	TGTGCCAGCAGCTTAATGGAGGGGGACACAGATACGCAGTATTTT	CASSLMEGDTDTQYF
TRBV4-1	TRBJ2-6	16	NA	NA	TGCGCCAGCAGCCTTCTGGACTCTTCTGGGGCCAACGTCCTGACTTTC	CASSLLDSSGANVLTF
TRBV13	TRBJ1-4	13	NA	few	TGTGCCAGCAGCACCGAAAGGAATGAAAAACTGTTTTTT	CASSTERNEKLFF
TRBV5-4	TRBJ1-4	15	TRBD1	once	TGTGCCAGCAGCACCGGACAGGTGCCTAATGAAAAGCTGTTTTTT	CASSTGQVPNEKLFF
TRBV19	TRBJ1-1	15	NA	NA	TGTGCCAGTAGTATAGGCGCAGAGATGAACACTGAAGCTTTCTTT	CASSIGAEMNTEAFF
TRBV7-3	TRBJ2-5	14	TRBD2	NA	TGTGCCAGCAGCTTAGCGGGAGGGGATGAGACCCAGTACTTC	CASSLAGGDETQYF
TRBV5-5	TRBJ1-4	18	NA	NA	TGTGCCAGCAGCGTAGGGGATGGAAGGAAAATAATTAATGAAAAACTGTTTTTT	CASSVGDGRKIINEKLFF
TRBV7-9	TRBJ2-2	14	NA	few	TGTGCCAGCAGCTTGACAGGATCGACCGGGGAGCTGTTTTTT	CASSLTGSTGELFF
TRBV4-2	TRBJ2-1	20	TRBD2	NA	TGTGCCAGCAGCCACCCCGTCCCGGGACTAGAACCGGCGGTCTACAATGAGCAGTTCTTC	CASSHPVPGLEPAVYNEQFF
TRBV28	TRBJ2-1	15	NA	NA	TGTGCCAGCAGTTCCCCCCCGGACGGGTACAATGAGCAGTTCTTC	CASSSPPDGYNEQFF
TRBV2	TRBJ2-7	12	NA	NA	TGTGCCAGCAAAGGCCAGATCTACGAGCAGTACTTC	CASKGQIYEQYF
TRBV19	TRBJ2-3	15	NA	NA	TGTGCCAGTAGTATAGTGGGCGGTGGCACAGATACGCAGTATTTT	CASSIVGGGTDTQYF